The entry below gives a single T cell receptor (beta chain) sequence along with its context. Its target is not known. V gave up 4 bases and J gave up 5 bases, with 17 bases separating them. Germline CDR1 MDHEN, CDR2 SYDVKM. The CDR3 contains 15 residues. This specimen belongs to a study of cytomegalovirus exposure and HLA in healthy donors. In the study overall: In an earlier analysis, around 120 million unique TCR beta sequences were found from about 180 million T cells.

Primers included in the PCR were 60 Vbeta and 13 Jbeta primers. Clones were sequenced by immunoSEQ multiplex PCR, and TCRdb holds only the in-frame ones, with some missing. Seen here are some 99,000 clones, around 70% observed once, and the top ten hold about 1.3%. Study-wide findings and caveats: Presence/absence results assume similar sequencing depth per donor, which may not hold. TCR beta sequences reportedly predicted most subjects' HLA-A and HLA-B alleles accurately.

The chain uses TRBV28 and TRBJ1-1; weak D call: TRBD1 (5 bases). Sample: PBMCs. This TCR derives from a female donor in good health and CMV-seronegative. CDR3 coding DNA: TGTGCCAGCAGTTCAATCCATCAGGGATTGACTGAAGCTTTCTTT. It specifies CASSSIHQGLTEAFF.